These 2 T cell receptor beta chains were all obtained from the same sample, sequenced in a study of vaccination and CD4 T cells after COVID-19. The treatment here: approximately nine-day PBMC culture with coronavirus spike peptide pools or control peptides (ViraFEST assay). Prior to the COVID-19 pandemic (2011-2018), the unexposed donor's CD4+ T cells were collected. Sequencing of DNA taken from cultured CD4+ T cells relied on the Oncomine TCR Beta short-read assay. In TCRdb, the PCR reads were re-called with MiXCR into one record per CDR3 protein. The table lists under 8,000 distinct CDR3 sequences, 45% to 60% of them singletons. These receptors' targets are unknown. The sequencing input was CD4+ T cells from blood, cultured in vitro. The receptors originated from a human donor in good health.

V gene TRBV20-1 combines with J gene TRBJ1-6, with D possibly TRBD1 on 6 matching bases. Trimming shortened V by 3 bases and J by 7 bases, and 13 bases separated the two germline ends. Germline CDR1 DFQATT, CDR2 SNEGSKA (reference sequence). This CDR3 is 14 amino acids long. The CDR3: CSASSGDGNSPLHF. The CDR3 bases are TGCAGTGCTAGTTCAGGGGATGGGAATTCACCCCTCCACTTT.

This clonotype occurred a few times. The chain combines TRBV11-2 with TRBJ2-7; D possibly corresponds to TRBD2 (6 bases). From germline, CDR1 is SGHAT and CDR2 FQNNGV. The V gene lost 2 bases and the J gene lost 2 bases, with 16 bases spanning the gap. This CDR3 contains 16 residues. CDR3 DNA sequence: TGTGCCAGCAGCTTAAGGGGCCGGGACTTCACCTACGAGCAGTACTTC. It codes for CASSLRGRDFTYEQYF.